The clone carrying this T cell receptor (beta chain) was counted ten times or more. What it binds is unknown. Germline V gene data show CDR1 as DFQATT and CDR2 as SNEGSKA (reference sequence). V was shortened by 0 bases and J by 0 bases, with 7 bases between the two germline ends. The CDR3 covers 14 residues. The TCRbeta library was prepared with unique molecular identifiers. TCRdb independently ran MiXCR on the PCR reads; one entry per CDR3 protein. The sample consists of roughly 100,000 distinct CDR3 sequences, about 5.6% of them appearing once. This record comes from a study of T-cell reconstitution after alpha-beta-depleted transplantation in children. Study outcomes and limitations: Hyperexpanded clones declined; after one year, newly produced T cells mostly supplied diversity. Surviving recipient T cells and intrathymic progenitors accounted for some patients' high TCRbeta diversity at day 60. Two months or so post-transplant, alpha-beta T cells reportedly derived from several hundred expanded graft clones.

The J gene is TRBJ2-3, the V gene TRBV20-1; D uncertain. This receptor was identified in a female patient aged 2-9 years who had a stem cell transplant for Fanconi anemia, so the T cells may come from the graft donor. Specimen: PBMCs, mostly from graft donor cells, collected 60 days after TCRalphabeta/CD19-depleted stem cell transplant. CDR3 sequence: CSARDGRSTDTQYF. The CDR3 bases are TGCAGTGCTAGAGATGGCAGGAGCACAGATACGCAGTATTTT.